This TCR beta chain was sequenced for a study of CD8 T cells in ankylosing spondylitis. Study-level points and caveats: With a CD8+ phenotype, disease-linked clones were relatively rare in peripheral blood. Within matched ankylosing spondylitis synovial fluid, disease-linked clones were reportedly significantly enriched. A TCR beta motif of 8 or 9 highly homologous variants appeared characteristic of ankylosing spondylitis blood.

Germline CDR1 LGHDT, CDR2 YNNKEL (reference sequence). CDR3 length: 14 residues. V dropped 3 bases and J dropped 4; count of bases not matched to a gene: 4. TCRdb recomputed calls from the 5' RACE reads with MiXCR, one row per CDR3 protein. The sample holds around 250,000 distinct CDR3 sequences, about 10% seen once. This clonotype was detected a few times. Its antigen is not known. The sequencing sample was made of blood, either unsorted or a sorted T cell fraction (not recorded which). The clonotype comes from a male donor with ankylosing spondylitis or in good health (not recorded which). This chain connects TRBV3-1 to TRBJ2-3; the match to TRBD2 covers 7 bases. For the CDR3, the DNA is TGTGCCAGCAGCCATAGAACTAGCGCAGATACGCAGTATTTT. Translated, it gives CASSHRTSADTQYF.